This TCR beta chain was observed in a study of blood T cell repertoires in COVID-19. Only a few counts were recorded for this clone. The V and J ends lost 6 bases and 1 base, in that order; junction bases with no gene match: 8. CDR1 is MNHEY and CDR2 is SMNVEV in the germline V gene (reference sequence). CDR3 length equals 15 residues. The assay was immunoSEQ multiplex PCR, and TCRdb's table has in-frame clones only and misses some. The repertoire includes about 330,000 clones, roughly 87% of them detected once, and more than 0.8% sits in the top ten. This sequence was found in a woman aged 25-40 years who had recovered from COVID-19. Sequencing was carried out using PBMCs or T cells enriched from blood (not recorded which). The chain couples TRBV27 to TRBJ1-1, with 7 positions matching TRBD1. CDR3 amino acids: CASRLRTGRNTEAFF. As DNA, the CDR3 is TGTGCCAGCAGACTACGGACAGGCCGGAACACTGAAGCTTTCTTT.